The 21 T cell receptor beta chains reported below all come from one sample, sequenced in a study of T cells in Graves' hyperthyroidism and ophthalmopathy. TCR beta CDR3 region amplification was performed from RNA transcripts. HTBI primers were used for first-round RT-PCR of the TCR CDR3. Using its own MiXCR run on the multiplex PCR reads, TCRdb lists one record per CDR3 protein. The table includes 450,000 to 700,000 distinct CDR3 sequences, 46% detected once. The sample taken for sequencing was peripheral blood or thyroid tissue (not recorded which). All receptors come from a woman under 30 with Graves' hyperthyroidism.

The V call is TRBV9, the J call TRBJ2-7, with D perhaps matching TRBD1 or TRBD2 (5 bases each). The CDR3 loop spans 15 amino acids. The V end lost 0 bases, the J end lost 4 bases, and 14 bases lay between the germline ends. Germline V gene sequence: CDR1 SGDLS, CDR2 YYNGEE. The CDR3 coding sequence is TGTGCCAGCAGCGTAGGGGGACCTGGACCATACGAGCAGTACTTC. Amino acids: CASSVGGPGPYEQYF.

This chain's CDR3 is CASSTDRGANTEAFF. Written as DNA, the CDR3 is TGTGCCAGCAGTACGGACAGGGGTGCGAACACTGAAGCTTTCTTT. The rearrangement uses TRBV12-3 or TRBV12-4 and TRBJ1-1; 9 nucleotides line up with TRBD1. Trimming took 5 bases from V and 1 from J; bases not matched to a gene: 5. This CDR3 comprises 15 residues.

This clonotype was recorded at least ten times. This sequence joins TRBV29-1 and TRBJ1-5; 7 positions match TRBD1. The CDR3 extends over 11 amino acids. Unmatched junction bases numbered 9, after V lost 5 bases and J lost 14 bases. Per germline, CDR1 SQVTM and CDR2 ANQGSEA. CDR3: CSVRQGGNEHF. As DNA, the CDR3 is TGCAGCGTTAGACAGGGAGGCAATGAGCATTTT.

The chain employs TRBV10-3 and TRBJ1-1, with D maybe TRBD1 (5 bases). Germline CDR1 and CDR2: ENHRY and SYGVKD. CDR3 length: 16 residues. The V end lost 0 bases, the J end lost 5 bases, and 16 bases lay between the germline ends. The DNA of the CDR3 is TGTGCCATCAGTGAGTCGAAATGGACCCGGGGGACTGAAGCTTTCTTT. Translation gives CAISESKWTRGTEAFF.

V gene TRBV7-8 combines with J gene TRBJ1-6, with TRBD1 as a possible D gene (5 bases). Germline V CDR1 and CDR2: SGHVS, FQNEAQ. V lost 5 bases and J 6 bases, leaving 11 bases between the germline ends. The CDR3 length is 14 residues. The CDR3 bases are TGTGCCAGCAGCCCGAGGGACGGTAATTCACCCCTCCACTTT. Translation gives CASSPRDGNSPLHF.

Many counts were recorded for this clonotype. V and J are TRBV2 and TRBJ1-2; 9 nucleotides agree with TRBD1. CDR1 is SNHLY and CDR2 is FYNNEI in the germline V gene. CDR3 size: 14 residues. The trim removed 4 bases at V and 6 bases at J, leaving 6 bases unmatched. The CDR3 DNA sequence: TGTGCCAGCAGTGTAACCCGGGACAGGGATGGCTACACCTTC. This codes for CASSVTRDRDGYTF.

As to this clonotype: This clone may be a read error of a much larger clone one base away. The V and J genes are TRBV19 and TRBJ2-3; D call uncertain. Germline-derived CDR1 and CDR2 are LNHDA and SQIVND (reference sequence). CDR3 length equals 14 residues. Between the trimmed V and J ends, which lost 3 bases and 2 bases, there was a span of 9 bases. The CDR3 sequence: CASSILAATDTQYF. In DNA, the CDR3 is TGTGCCAGTAGTATCTTGGCAGCCACAGATACGCAGTATTTT.

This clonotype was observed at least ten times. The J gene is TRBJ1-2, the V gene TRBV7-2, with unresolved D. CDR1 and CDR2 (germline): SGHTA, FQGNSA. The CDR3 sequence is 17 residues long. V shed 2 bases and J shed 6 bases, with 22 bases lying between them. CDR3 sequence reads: CASSLIITAPGSHGYTF. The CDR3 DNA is TGTGCCAGCAGCTTAATCATCACAGCTCCTGGGTCCCATGGCTACACCTTC.

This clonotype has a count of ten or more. The CDR3 region is CATSRDLAGGTGELFF. In nucleotides, the CDR3 is TGTGCCACCAGCAGAGATCTAGCGGGAGGTACCGGGGAGCTGTTTTTT. The chain uses TRBV15 and TRBJ2-2; 11 positions agree with TRBD2. The junction had 2 bases not matched to a gene; V was cut back by 0 bases and J by 5 bases. Per germline, CDR1 LNHNV and CDR2 YYDKDF (reference sequence). CDR3 length equals 16 residues.

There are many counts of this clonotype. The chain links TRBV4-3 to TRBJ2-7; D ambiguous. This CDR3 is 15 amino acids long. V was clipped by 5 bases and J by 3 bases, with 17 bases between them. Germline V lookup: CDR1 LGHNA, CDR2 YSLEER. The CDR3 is CASSFDFTLVYEQYF. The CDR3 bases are TGCGCCAGCAGCTTTGACTTCACCCTCGTCTACGAGCAGTACTTC.

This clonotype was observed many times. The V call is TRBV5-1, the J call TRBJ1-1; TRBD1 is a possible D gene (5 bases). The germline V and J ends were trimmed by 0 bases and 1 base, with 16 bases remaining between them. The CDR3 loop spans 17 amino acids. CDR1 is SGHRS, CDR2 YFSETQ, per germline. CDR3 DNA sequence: TGCGCCAGCAGCTTGGCCGCGGCCTCGGGGGGGAACACTGAAGCTTTCTTT. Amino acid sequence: CASSLAAASGGNTEAFF.

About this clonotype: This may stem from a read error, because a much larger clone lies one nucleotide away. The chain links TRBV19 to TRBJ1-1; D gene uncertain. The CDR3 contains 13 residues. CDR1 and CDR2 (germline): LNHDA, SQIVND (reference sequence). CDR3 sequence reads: CVWSVGHYTEAFF. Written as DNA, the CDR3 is TGTGTCTGGAGTGTAGGGCACTACACTGAAGCTTTCTTT. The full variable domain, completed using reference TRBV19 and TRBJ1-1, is DGGITQSPKYLFRKEGQNVTLSCEQNLNHDAMYWYRQDPGQGLRLIYYSQIVNDFQKGDIAEGYSVSREKKESFPLTVTSAQKNPTAFYLCVWSVGHYTEAFFGQGTRLTVV.

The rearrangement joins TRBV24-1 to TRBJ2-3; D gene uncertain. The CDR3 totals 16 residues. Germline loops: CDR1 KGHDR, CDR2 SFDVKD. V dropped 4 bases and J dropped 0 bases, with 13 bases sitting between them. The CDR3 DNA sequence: TGTGCCACCAGTGACCTCGGCAGTATCAGCACAGATACGCAGTATTTT. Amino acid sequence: CATSDLGSISTDTQYF.

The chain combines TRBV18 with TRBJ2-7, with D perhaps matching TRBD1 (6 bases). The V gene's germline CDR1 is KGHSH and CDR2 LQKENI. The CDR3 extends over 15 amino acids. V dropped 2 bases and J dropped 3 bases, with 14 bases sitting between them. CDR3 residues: CASSPSPDSGYEQYF. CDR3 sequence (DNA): TGTGCCAGCTCACCATCGCCGGACAGCGGCTACGAGCAGTACTTC.

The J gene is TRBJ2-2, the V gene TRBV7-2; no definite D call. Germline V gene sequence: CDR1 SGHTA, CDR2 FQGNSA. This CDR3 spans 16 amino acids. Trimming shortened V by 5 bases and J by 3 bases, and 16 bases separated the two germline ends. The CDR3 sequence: CASSVEDKGDTGELFF. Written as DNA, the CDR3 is TGTGCCAGCAGCGTTGAGGATAAAGGCGACACCGGGGAGCTGTTTTTT. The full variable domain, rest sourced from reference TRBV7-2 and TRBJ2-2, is GAGVSQSPSNKVTEKGKDVELRCDPISGHTALYWYRQSLGQGLEFLIYFQGNSAPDKSGLPSDRFSAERTGGSVSTLTIQRTQQEDSAVYLCASSVEDKGDTGELFFGEGSRLTVL.

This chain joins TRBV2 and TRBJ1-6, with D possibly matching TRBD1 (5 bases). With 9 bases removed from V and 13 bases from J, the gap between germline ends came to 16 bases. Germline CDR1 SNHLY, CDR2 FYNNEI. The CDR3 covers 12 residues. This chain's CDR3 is CARRQRGSPLHF. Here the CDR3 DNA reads TGTGCCAGAAGACAGAGGGGATCCCCCCTCCACTTT. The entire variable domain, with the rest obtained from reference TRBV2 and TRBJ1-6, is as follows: EPEVTQTPSHQVTQMGQEVILRCVPISNHLYFYWYRQILGQKVEFLVSFYNNEISEKSEIFDDQFSVERPDGSNFTLKIRSTKLEDSAMYFCARRQRGSPLHFGNGTRLTVT.

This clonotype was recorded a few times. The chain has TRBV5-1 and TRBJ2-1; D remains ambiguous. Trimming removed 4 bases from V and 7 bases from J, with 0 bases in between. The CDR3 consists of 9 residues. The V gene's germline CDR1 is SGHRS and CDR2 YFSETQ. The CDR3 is CASSNEQFF. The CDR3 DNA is TGCGCCAGCAGCAATGAGCAGTTCTTC.

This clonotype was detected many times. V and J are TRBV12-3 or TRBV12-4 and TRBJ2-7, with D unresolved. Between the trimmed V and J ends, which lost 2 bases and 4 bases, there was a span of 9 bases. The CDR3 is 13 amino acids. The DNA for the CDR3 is TGTGCCAGCAGTTTATGGGCCGATTACGAGCAGTACTTC. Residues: CASSLWADYEQYF.

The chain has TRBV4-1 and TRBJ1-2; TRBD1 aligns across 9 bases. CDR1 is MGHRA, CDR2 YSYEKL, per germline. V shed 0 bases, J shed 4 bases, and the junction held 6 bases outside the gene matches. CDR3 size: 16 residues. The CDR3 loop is CASSQDGDRDPYGYTF. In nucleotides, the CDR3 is TGCGCCAGCAGCCAAGATGGGGACAGGGATCCCTATGGCTACACCTTC.

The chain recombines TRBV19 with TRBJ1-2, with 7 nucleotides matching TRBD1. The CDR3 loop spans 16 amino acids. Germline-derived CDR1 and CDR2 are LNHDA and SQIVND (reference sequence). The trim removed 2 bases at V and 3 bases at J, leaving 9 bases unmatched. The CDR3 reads CASSIFAGQLDYGYTF. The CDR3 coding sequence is TGTGCCAGTAGTATATTTGCGGGACAGCTTGACTATGGCTACACCTTC.

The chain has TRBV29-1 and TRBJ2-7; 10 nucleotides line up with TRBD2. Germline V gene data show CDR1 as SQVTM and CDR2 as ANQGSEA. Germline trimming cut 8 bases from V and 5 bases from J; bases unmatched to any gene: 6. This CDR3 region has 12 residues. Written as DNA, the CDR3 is TGCAGCCTAGCGGGAGTTGAAGACGAGCAGTACTTC. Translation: CSLAGVEDEQYF.